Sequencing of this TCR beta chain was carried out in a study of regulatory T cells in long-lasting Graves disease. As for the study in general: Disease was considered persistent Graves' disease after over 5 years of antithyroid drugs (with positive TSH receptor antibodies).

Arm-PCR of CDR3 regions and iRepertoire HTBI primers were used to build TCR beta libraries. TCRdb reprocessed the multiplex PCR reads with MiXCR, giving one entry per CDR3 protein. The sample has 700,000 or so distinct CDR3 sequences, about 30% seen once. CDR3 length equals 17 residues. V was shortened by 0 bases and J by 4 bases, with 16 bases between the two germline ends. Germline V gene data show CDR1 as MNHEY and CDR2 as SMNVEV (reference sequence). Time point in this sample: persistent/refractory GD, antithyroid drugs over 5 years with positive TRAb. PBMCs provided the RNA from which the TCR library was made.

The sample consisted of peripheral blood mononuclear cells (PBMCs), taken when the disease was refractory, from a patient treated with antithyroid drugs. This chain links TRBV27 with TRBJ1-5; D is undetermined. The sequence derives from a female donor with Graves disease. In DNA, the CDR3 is TGTGCCAGCAGTTTATCGGGCCCCTGGGTGTTAAATCAGCCCCAGCATTTT. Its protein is CASSLSGPWVLNQPQHF.